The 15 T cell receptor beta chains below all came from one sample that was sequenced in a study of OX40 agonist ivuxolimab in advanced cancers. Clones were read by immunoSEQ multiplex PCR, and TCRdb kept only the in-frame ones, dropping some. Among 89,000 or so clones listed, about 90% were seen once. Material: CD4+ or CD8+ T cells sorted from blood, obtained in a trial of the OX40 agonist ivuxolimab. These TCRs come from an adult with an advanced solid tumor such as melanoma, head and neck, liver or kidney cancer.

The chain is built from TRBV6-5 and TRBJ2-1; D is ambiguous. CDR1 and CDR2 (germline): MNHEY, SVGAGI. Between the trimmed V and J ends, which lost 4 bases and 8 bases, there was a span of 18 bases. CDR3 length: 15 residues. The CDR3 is CASSWAQVSSHEQFF. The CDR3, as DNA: TGTGCCAGCAGTTGGGCCCAAGTTAGCTCCCATGAGCAGTTCTTC.

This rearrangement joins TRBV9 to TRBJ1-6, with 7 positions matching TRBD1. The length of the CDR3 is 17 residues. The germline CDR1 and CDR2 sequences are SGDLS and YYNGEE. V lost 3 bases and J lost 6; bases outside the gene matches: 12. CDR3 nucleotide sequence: TGTGCCAGCAGCGCCACCGGGACAGCCACTTTTAATTCACCCCTCCACTTT. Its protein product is CASSATGTATFNSPLHF.

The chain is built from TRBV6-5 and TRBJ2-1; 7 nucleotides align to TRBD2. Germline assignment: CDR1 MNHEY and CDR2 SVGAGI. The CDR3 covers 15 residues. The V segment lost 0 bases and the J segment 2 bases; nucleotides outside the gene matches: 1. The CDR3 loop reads CASSYSTSPYNEQFF. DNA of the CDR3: TGTGCCAGCAGTTACTCGACTAGCCCCTACAATGAGCAGTTCTTC.

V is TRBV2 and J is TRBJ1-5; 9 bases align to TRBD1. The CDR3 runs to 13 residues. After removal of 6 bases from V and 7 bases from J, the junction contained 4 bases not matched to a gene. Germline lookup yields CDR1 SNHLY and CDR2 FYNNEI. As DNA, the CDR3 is TGTGCCAGCAGAGGACAGGGGTACCAGCCCCAGCATTTT. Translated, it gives CASRGQGYQPQHF.

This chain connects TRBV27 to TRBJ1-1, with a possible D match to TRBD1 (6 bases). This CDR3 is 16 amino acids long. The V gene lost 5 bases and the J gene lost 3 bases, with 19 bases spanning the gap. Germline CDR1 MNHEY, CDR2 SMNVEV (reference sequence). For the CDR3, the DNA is TGTGCCAGCAGTGGCCTGGGGGGGGGCCCGGACACTGAAGCTTTCTTT. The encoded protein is CASSGLGGGPDTEAFF.

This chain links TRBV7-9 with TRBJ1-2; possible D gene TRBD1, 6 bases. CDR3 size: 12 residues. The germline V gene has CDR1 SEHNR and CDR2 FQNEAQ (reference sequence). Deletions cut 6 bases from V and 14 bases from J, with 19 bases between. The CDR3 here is CASRRDRLSMTF. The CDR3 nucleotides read TGTGCCAGCAGACGAGACAGGCTCTCTATGACCTTC.

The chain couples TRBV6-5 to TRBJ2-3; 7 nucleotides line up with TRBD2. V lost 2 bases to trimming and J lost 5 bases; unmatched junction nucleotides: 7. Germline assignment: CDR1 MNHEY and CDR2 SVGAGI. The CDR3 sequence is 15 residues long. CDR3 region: CASSYRLGGKDTQYF. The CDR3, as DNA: TGTGCCAGCAGTTACCGGTTGGGGGGGAAAGATACGCAGTATTTT.

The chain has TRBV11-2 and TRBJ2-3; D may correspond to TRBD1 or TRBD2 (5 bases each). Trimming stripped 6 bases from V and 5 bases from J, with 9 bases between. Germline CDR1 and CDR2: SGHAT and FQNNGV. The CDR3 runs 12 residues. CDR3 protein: CASSWDRDTQYF. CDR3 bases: TGTGCCAGCAGTTGGGACCGAGATACGCAGTATTTT. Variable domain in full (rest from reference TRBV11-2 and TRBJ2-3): EAGVAQSPRYKIIEKRQSVAFWCNPISGHATLYWYQQILGQGPKLLIQFQNNGVVDDSQLPKDRFSAERLKGVDSTLKIQPAKLEDSAVYLCASSWDRDTQYFGPGTRLTVL.

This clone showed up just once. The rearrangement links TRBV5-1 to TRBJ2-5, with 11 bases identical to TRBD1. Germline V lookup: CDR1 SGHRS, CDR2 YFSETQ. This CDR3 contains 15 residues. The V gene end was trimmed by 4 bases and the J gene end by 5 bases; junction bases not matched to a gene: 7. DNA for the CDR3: TGCGCCAGCAGCATCGGACAGGGGGCGCTTGAGACCCAGTACTTC. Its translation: CASSIGQGALETQYF.

The CDR3 region is CASSSRSSYEQYF. CDR3 nucleotide sequence: TGTGCCAGCAGCTCCCGAAGCTCCTACGAGCAGTACTTC. The J gene is TRBJ2-7, the V gene TRBV5-4; D is uncertain. Trimming took 3 bases from V and 0 from J, leaving 7 bases between them. CDR1 is SGHNT and CDR2 is YYREEE in the germline V gene (reference sequence). The CDR3 is 13 residues long. The full variable domain, its missing parts supplied by reference TRBV5-4 and TRBJ2-7, is ETGVTQSPTHLIKTRGQQVTLRCSSQSGHNTVSWYQQALGQGPQFIFQYYREEENGRGNFPPRFSGLQFPNYSSELNVNALELDDSALYLCASSSRSSYEQYFGPGTRLTVT.

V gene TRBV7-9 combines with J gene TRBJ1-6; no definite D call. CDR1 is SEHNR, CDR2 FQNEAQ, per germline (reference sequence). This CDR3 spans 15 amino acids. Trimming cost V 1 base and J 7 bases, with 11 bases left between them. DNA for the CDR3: TGTGCCAGCAGCTTAGGGGCGGGTAGAAATTCACCCCTCCACTTT. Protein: CASSLGAGRNSPLHF.

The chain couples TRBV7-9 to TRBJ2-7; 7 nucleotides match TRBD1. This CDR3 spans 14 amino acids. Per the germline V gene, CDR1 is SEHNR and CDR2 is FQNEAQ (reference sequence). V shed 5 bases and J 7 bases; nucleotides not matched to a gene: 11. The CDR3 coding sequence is TGTGCCAGCAGCCAAGATAGACAGGGTTGGGAGCAGTACGTC. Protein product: CASSQDRQGWEQYV.

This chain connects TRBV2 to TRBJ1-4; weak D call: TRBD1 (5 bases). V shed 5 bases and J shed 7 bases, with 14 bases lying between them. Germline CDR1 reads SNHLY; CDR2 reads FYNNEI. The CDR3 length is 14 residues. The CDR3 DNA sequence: TGTGCCAGCAGTCCGTATGGGGGAGGTGAAAAACTGTTTTTT. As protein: CASSPYGGGEKLFF.

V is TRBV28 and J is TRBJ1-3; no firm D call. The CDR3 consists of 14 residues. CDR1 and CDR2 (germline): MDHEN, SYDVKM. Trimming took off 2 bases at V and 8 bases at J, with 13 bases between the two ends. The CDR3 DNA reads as TGTGCCAGCAGTTTACAGATAGCGCTAGACACCATATATTTT. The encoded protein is CASSLQIALDTIYF.

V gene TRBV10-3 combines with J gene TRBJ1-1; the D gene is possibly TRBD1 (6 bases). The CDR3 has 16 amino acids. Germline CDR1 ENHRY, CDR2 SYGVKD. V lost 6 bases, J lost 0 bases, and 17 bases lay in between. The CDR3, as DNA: TGTGCCATCAGCGCGGTCGGCACAGGGTTGAACACTGAAGCTTTCTTT. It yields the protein CAISAVGTGLNTEAFF.